This T cell receptor (beta chain) is from a study of cytomegalovirus exposure and HLA in healthy donors (dated by TCRdb to 2015 to 2018). The study in broad terms: An earlier analysis of 550 to 700 of the donors reported 250 to 350 Gb of sequence data and some 120 million unique TCR beta sequences from approximately 180 million T cells. About 320 gigabases of sequencing data and some 85 million unique TCR sequences were included in an early release covering roughly 700 HLA-typed donors. Among the roughly 400 genotyped donors, roughly 80% belonged to the genetic ancestry cluster associated with self-reported Caucasian donors. The study aimed to test whether cataloging public T cell receptors could reveal signatures of past pathogen exposure. The study used immunosequencing to profile the T cell repertoires of approximately 630 subjects and linked those repertoires to cytomegalovirus serostatus. A separate validation cohort of 100 to 150 different subjects was used in addition to the approximately 610-subject first cohort. To predict cytomegalovirus infection status, the study brought together high-throughput TCR immunosequencing, statistical association of individual TCRs with disease status, and machine learning. A later analysis re-examined previously published TCR beta repertoires from 610 or so donors and added high-resolution HLA genotyping to investigate patterns of TCR occurrence. Rather than drawing on any new phenotypic data, the later analysis identified candidate immune exposures from TCR beta sequences and the way those sequences occurred across donors. An earlier analysis of a few hundred of the donors applied high-throughput TCR beta sequencing to assess whether each TCR beta V gene segment acted as functional or pseudogenic. Donor age, sex, ethnicity and CMV serostatus were collected together with the repertoire data. Genome-wide SNP genotypes for about 55% of the roughly 670 donors were used in a later genetic analysis, which treated that subset as a discovery cohort. All discovery cohort repertoires had been generated using a single sequencing platform. Both class I and class II loci were covered by HLA typing, at four-digit resolution. The number of typed donors differed by locus: roughly 629-630 for A, B, C, DRB1 and DQB1; about 520 for DQA1; approximately 600 for DPA1; and roughly 470 for DPB1. Several DR-DQ haplotypes were treated as single units for association and clustering because of strong linkage in the cohort. Among several hundred genotyped donors of the cohort, an average of approximately 240,000 unique TCR beta nucleotide sequences was sequenced per donor, of which approximately 19% were non-productive. Findings and caveats that apply to the study as a whole: In the study, 164 TCR beta chains were listed as associated with cytomegalovirus. Because HLA typing was unavailable for some donors at each locus, only the typed subset was used in association tests. A later analysis reported that several top co-occurrence clusters appeared linked to parvovirus B19, influenza, CMV and Epstein-Barr virus. Three of the identified cytomegalovirus-associated TCR beta chains were confirmed in vitro to be specific for cytomegalovirus antigens. Most CMV-associated TCR beta chains appeared to be HLA-restricted in a later analysis, and the HLA associations seemed to be driven largely by CMV exposure. Strong co-occurrence of HLA alleles, especially DR and DQ, made assigning TCR associations to individual alleles difficult. V-gene and J-gene trimming of TCR beta chains was associated with a missense DCLRE1C variant in a later genetic analysis, and the association was replicated in an independent cohort. A later analysis associated around 16,000 TCR beta sequences with specific HLA alleles at a false discovery rate of 0.05. In this cohort, only TCR beta chains were sequenced, and detectable features were limited by the absence of alpha or paired-chain data. Compared with equally common non-associated chains, HLA-associated TCR beta chains in a later analysis were more clonally expanded and had lower generation probabilities. The classifier was reported to diagnose cytomegalovirus status with high specificity and sensitivity in both the original cohort and the validation cohort. Because counts were too low, some 17 rarely observed V segments, including chromosome 9 orphons, were excluded from the earlier analysis of about 500 of the donors. A further reported finding was that TCR beta sequences accurately predicted the HLA-A and HLA-B alleles for most subjects in the first cohort. Immune exposure information for the cohort was limited to CMV serostatus. Correlated functional status among segregating V segments might reflect linkage disequilibrium, but an unknown experimental factor could not be ruled out. The 87-base-pair reads could not distinguish some IMGT-functional V segments, including TRBV6-2 and TRBV6-3, so those segments were excluded. In a later analysis, TCR association rates were found to vary across HLA loci, with the most associated TCRs seen for DRB1 alleles and the fewest for HLA-C alleles. Most TCR sequences were seen in very few donors, while some public TCRs were found in many individuals. In a later genetic analysis, fewer N-insertions in productive TCRs were reported among donors in an Asian-associated ancestry cluster than the roughly 640-donor mean. Broadly in line with IMGT annotations, most TCR beta V segments showed up in productive rearrangements about 87% or about 30% of the time in an earlier analysis of some 590 of the donors. The sequencing pipeline was judged likely to have produced a cluster of highly shared sequence variants as a technical artifact. Sequencing depth was assumed to be roughly uniform across donors in the presence/absence analyses, though that assumption may not hold. The authors suggested that the approach could potentially be extended to other disease states and immunological phenotypes.

The library was prepared using the immunoSEQ multiplex PCR assay. The multiplex PCR relied on a mix of 60 forward primers for TCR Vbeta segments and 13 reverse primers for TCR Jbeta segments. The CDR3 region of rearranged TCR beta genes was amplified from genomic DNA by a multiplex PCR assay. The Illumina HiSeq System was used to sequence the amplified TCR beta libraries as 87-base-pair reads. The authors' pipeline ran thus. A later analysis counted tens of millions of unique TCR beta chains across the 600 to 850 repertoires, and some 11 million of these chains were shared by at least two donors. Raw reads were error-corrected and collapsed into unique sequences by a nearest-neighbor algorithm in which closely related sequences were merged to remove PCR and sequencing errors. CDR3 sequences were aligned to IMGT reference sequences to assign V, D and J gene segments. For a sequence to be retained, at least a six-nucleotide match to both a V gene segment and a J gene segment was required. A rearrangement counted as productive if the CDR3 had no stop codons and remained in frame with V and J, and every other rearrangement counted as non-productive. Following IMGT convention, CDR3 was defined as the stretch from the second conserved V-encoded cysteine to the conserved J-encoded phenylalanine. Sequences without an unambiguous match to a single V gene segment were excluded from the earlier analysis of 450 to 750 of the donors. An earlier analysis of fewer than 750 of the donors classified V segments as functional when productive rearrangements were above 56.7% and as segregating when the standard deviation between donors was above 5%. A statistical classification framework was developed to diagnose cytomegalovirus status using the catalog of TCR beta chain sequences. V and J gene assignment, in a later analysis, came from comparing TCR nucleotide sequences with IMGT/GENE-DB human TR gene sequences. Using the TCRdist pipeline, a later analysis assigned CDR3 sequences along with most-parsimonious VDJ recombination scenarios. A later analysis defined each TCR beta chain by its CDR3 amino acid sequence plus V-gene family, and excluded reads lacking a unique V-gene family. A later analysis removed several hundred highly shared, low-generation-probability nucleotide sequences to deal with suspected cross-contamination and a sequencing artifact. A later analysis calculated a clonal expansion index for each public chain from normalized within-repertoire ranks of inferred template counts. A later analysis computed generation probabilities with a VDJ recombination model fitted to out-of-frame rearrangements, and checked the results against IGoR. In a later analysis, hypergeometric tests were used to score TCR-TCR, TCR-HLA and TCR-CMV co-occurrence, with a repertoire-size bias correction applied to TCR pairs. In a later analysis, false discovery rates were estimated by permuting HLA or CMV assignments 20 times. In a later analysis, co-occurring TCRs were grouped using DBSCAN, with TCRdist sequence similarity added in when clustering inside HLA-allele-positive subsets. Repertoires with fewer than 30,000 or more than 120,000 public chains, plus five repertoires with anomalous nucleotide sharing, were excluded from co-occurrence clustering. As stored in TCRdb, this immuneACCESS dataset retains in-frame rearrangements with V and J assigned. A fraction of the clones does not appear; measured against another copy, unresolved V genes explain less than half of the discrepancy, and the remainder lacks a known reason. That table supplies the V and J calls and clone size; D and trimming were determined from the DNA. The sample table lists 100,000 to 150,000 clones, 77% of them with a count of one. The top ten constitute 4.2% of the sample.

The cohort comprised fewer than 700 healthy bone marrow donors. Cohort members were all nominally healthy when sampled, although unrecorded immune exposures were likely present. The donor tested CMV seropositive, placing the donor among the roughly 300 seropositive members of the cohort. Every donor gave a peripheral blood sample, and the peripheral blood mononuclear cells from that sample were used for TCR beta sequencing. The Qiagen DNeasy Blood Extraction Kit was used to extract genomic DNA from the blood cell samples. The germline ends are 12 bases apart after V is trimmed by 3 bases and J by 4 bases. Per the germline V gene (reference sequence), PRHDT is the CDR1 and FYEKMQ is the CDR2. From the cysteine through the phenylalanine, the CDR3 covers 14 amino acids. This entry keeps only the CDR3 DNA: 42 bases, framed from base 1. Of note for this clone: Its cognate antigen has yet to be identified. It has no much larger one-base neighbor in the sample; base qualities were not kept.

The receptor was derived from a male donor in good health and CMV-seropositive. The sample taken for sequencing was PBMCs. The chain uses TRBV13 and TRBJ1-1, and possibly TRBD1, on 5 matching bases. The CDR3 region reads CASSLGGRSTEAFF. The bases read TGTGCCAGCAGCTTGGGGGGGAGGTCCACTGAAGCTTTCTTT.